Listed here are 5 T cell receptor beta chains from one sample, sequenced in a study of radiotherapy plus CTLA-4 blockade in lung cancer. Some clones are missing from TCRdb's copy, which holds only in-frame ones; the method was immunoSEQ multiplex PCR. The sample consists of some 110,000 clones, about 87% of them appearing once. Sequencing was performed on peripheral blood, taken from a patient treated with radiotherapy plus ipilimumab. Receptor source: a human donor with non-small cell lung cancer that progressed on radiotherapy plus ipilimumab.

J is TRBJ2-1 and V is TRBV6-1; no definite D call. Germline V lookup: CDR1 MNHNS, CDR2 SASEGT. Trimming left V 6 bases short and J 3 bases short, with 6 bases between. The length of the CDR3 is 12 residues. CDR3 nucleotide sequence: TGTGCCAGCAGGTCAGTCTACAATGAGCAGTTCTTC. It is translated as CASRSVYNEQFF.

This sequence joins TRBV2 and TRBJ2-1, with D perhaps assigned TRBD1 or TRBD2 (6 bases each). CDR1 is SNHLY, CDR2 FYNNEI, per germline. CDR3 length equals 13 residues. With 4 bases removed from V and 10 bases from J, the gap between germline ends came to 14 bases. CDR3 nucleotide sequence: TGTGCCAGCAGTGTTCGGGGGCGGGGCGAGCAGTTCTTC. Encoded protein: CASSVRGRGEQFF.

This rearrangement joins TRBV19 to TRBJ2-4, with 7 nucleotides matching TRBD2. The germline V gene encodes CDR1 LNHDA and CDR2 SQIVND (reference sequence). The CDR3 is 14 amino acids. The junction had 4 bases not matched to a gene; V was cut back by 3 bases and J by 5 bases. CDR3 nucleotide sequence: TGTGCCAGTAGTATCCCCCGGGAGGAAAACATTCAGTACTTC. As protein: CASSIPREENIQYF.

The chain carries TRBV5-1 and TRBJ2-7; unclear D gene. Trimming took 0 bases from V and 3 from J, leaving 7 bases between them. The CDR3 spans 13 residues. Germline V gene lookup returns CDR1 SGHRS and CDR2 YFSETQ. Here the CDR3 DNA reads TGCGCCAGCAGCTTGGCAGGAAACTACGAGCAGTACTTC. It yields the protein CASSLAGNYEQYF.

V is TRBV2 and J is TRBJ2-7; D is undetermined. Trimming took off 6 bases at V and 7 bases at J, with 16 bases between the two ends. There are 13 residues in the CDR3. The germline V gene encodes CDR1 SNHLY and CDR2 FYNNEI. Written as DNA, the CDR3 is TGTGCCAGCAGCCCAGACACCCTAGGGGAGCAGTACTTC. Translating it yields CASSPDTLGEQYF.